The 3 T cell receptor beta chains given below trace back to one sample, sequenced in a study of shared T cell receptors in the human thymus. Here immunoSEQ multiplex PCR was the method, and the copy in TCRdb shows in-frame clones only, minus some. The sample shows roughly 710,000 clones, over 75% of them seen only once. The sample was also reused in another study, on human thymus T cells.

Material for sequencing was thymocytes. The receptors derive from a girl in the first two years of life with a congenital heart defect.

This chain joins TRBV9 and TRBJ2-2; TRBD2 aligns across 7 bases. Germline loops: CDR1 SGDLS, CDR2 YYNGEE. The trim removed 6 bases at V and 0 bases at J, leaving 14 bases unmatched. The CDR3 is 18 amino acids. The CDR3 bases are TGTGCCAGCAATGGGAGGGCTAGCCAACATACGAACACCGGGGAGCTGTTTTTT. Translation: CASNGRASQHTNTGELFF.

The chain joins TRBV28 to TRBJ1-2; 7 positions match TRBD1. There are 14 residues in the CDR3. CDR1 is MDHEN and CDR2 is SYDVKM in the germline V gene. The CDR3 DNA is TGTGAGCAAGCCACGGGACAGCACCTTTATGGCTACACCTTC. Encoded protein: CEQATGQHLYGYTF.

The gene calls are TRBV18 and TRBJ1-5, with TRBD1 matching over 7 bases. Germline V CDR1 and CDR2: KGHSH, LQKENI. This CDR3 is built from 17 residues. V lost 2 bases, J lost 5 bases, and 12 bases stayed unmatched. CDR3 in amino acids: CASSPGFSRGLYQPQHF. In nucleotides, the CDR3 is TGTGCCAGCTCACCAGGGTTTTCTAGGGGGCTCTATCAGCCCCAGCATTTT.